This T cell receptor (beta chain) was sequenced during a study of shared clonotypes between healthy human individuals (dated by TCRdb to the early 2020s). The study in broad terms: The cohort included three men and a couple of women between 18 and 49 years of age. Per donor, leukapheresis produced somewhere between about 0.85 and 8.9 billion PBMCs. To estimate repertoire size and how much clonotypes are shared between individuals, the study performed deep sequencing of blood TCR repertoires from a few healthy adults. Different laboratories and diverse techniques were used to prepare libraries and sequence TCR repertoires, to increase sequencing depth and limit assay-specific biases. For each donor, CD4 naive and CD4 memory were each run on three plates, CD8 naive on two plates, and CD8 memory on one plate. Summary of the overall study and its limitations: Pairwise subsampling indicated that sequencing depth was expected to affect the degree of clonotype sharing among donors. Even with the large sequencing depth, rarefaction of the sorted-subset datasets indicated that sequencing was incomplete. Compared with non-shared clonotypes, the clonotypes found in all four sorted-subset donors had higher generation probabilities. Larger estimated clonotype richness was generally found for naive subsets than for memory subsets. Sharing across a few donors was observed for around 5% of naive CD4, 3% to 4% of naive CD8, 2.3% of memory CD4, and roughly 0.4% of memory CD8 clonotypes. Only blood was sampled, and tissue TCR repertoires likely differ from those in blood. The small number of donors limited the genetic and exposure-history diversity represented.

The donors were healthy, HIV-negative adults with no recently reported acute infections or vaccinations. Every donor was a Caucasian adult living in Nashville, Tennessee, USA. Magnetic negative selection was used to enrich CD4+ T cells, after which naive cells were positively selected on CD45RA and the negative fraction became the memory subset. Blood was collected by leukapheresis, and PBMCs were isolated by Ficoll-Histopaque density gradient centrifugation and then cryopreserved in liquid nitrogen vapor phase. Analytical flow cytometry was used to check the purity and quantity of every magnetically sorted T cell population. Genomic DNA was isolated from each sorted fraction and quantified by UV absorbance on a Nanodrop 2000c. Relative to germline, V is 0 bases shorter and J is 10 bases shorter, with 13 bases between their ends. The CDR3 runs 14 amino acids, cysteine and phenylalanine included. The read is trimmed to its CDR3 DNA, 42 bases read in frame from base 1. CDR1 LGHNA and CDR2 YSLEER were looked up in the germline V gene.

Using the deep immunoSEQ assay, multiplex PCR amplified TCR CDR3 regions from genomic DNA. Extracted genomic DNA from each cell subset was spread evenly across all wells of several immunoSEQ 96-well plates, with each plate serving as a replicate. For sorted subsets, 200 to 250 ng of genomic DNA, equivalent to 25,000 to 30,000 T cell genomes, went into each replicate PCR. The purified libraries were quantified using a Qubit 3.0 fluorometer, sized with a Bioanalyzer 2100, and then quantified again using the KAPA Library Quantification kit. Every immunoSEQ 96-well plate was sequenced on a dedicated single-read 150-cycle Illumina NextSeq 550 flow cell. Concerning the study's data processing: Because the immunoSEQ output included only junctional sequences and no quality scores, the filtering could not be the same as the filtering used for full-length reads. Sequences were annotated with PyIR, a Python wrapper for IgBLAST v1.9, using IMGT germline references to assign V/J genes and CDR3. Reads were removed for weak V/J assignments (E-value above 1e-6), missing CDR3, stop codons, out-of-frame junctions, or ambiguous translated residues. V3J clonotypes were defined as sequences sharing the same inferred V gene, J gene, and CDR3 amino acid sequence. To compute the percentage overlap between repertoires, the number of shared unique clonotypes was divided by the size of the smaller repertoire. Three approaches were used to assess repertoire richness: RTK rarefaction, the Chao1 estimator, and Recon v2.1 estimates of unobserved clonotypes. Generation probabilities were computed with OLGA for all TCRbeta clonotypes obtained by the gDNA method from four donors. Sourced from immuneACCESS, this table was stored by TCRdb with only in-frame sequences that have V and J called. A share of the clones is absent; for the studies checked, an unresolved V gene accounts for under half, and the remainder has no known explanation. D and trimming were read from the DNA, whereas the V and J calls and clone size are those reported in that table. The sample table lists 1,400,000 or so clones, 98% to 99% of them with a count of one. The ten biggest clones cover over 0.3% of the sample.

Comments on this clone: This receptor's antigen is unknown. Per-base quality was not reported, and no clone a single base away is much larger than it.

The sample comprised naive CD4+ T cells sorted from blood. In the paper's terms, the cell subset or site label means: CD45RA+ positively selected. The receptor chain draws on TRBV4-3 and TRBJ2-1, with no D gene named confidently. The sequence derives from a man aged 30-40 years in good health. The CDR3: CASSQDRASWEQFF. The nucleotide sequence is given as TGCGCCAGCAGCCAAGATAGGGCATCATGGGAGCAGTTCTTC.